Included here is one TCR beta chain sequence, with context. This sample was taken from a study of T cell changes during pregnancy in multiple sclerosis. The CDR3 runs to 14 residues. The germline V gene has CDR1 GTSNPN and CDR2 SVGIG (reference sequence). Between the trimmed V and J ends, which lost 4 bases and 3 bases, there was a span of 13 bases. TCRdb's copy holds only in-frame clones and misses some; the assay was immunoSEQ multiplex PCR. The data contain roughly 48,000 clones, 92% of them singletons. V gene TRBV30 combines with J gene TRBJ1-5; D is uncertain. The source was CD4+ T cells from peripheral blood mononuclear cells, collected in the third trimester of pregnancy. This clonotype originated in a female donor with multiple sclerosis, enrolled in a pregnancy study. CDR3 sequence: CAWNSGRHNQPQHF. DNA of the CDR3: TGTGCCTGGAACTCTGGGAGGCACAATCAGCCCCAGCATTTT.